The entry below gives a single T cell receptor (beta chain) sequence along with its context. The antigen remains undetermined. The sample belongs to a study of blood T cells in healthy people across ages. Study-wide findings and caveats: Estimated diversity, derived from one million T cells, was regarded as an underestimate.

The CDR3 runs to 14 residues. Trimming took off 5 bases at V and 0 bases at J, with 8 bases between the two ends. A second PCR, run for roughly 7 to 11 cycles, used a sample-barcoded 5' primer plus a J-beta primer mix. Researchers report that each sample yielded at least 2.5 million CDR3-containing paired-end reads. TCRdb analysed the 5' RACE reads with MiXCR anew, one entry per CDR3 protein. The table shows more than 1,400,000 distinct CDR3 sequences, with around 39% occurring only once. Every donor provided around 10 milliliters of peripheral blood. Researchers report isolating at least 6.5 million PBMCs per sample.

The genes are TRBV12-3 or TRBV12-4 and TRBJ1-5, with D unclear. The clonotype comes from a woman aged 18-30 years in good health. The sequenced material came from blood. This chain's CDR3 is CASSRSNSNQPQHF. The CDR3 DNA reads as TGTGCCAGCAGTCGTTCAAATAGCAATCAGCCCCAGCATTTT.